This note documents a single T cell receptor beta chain sequence. This record belongs to a study of control samples from healthy donors and cancer patients. Method: immunoSEQ multiplex PCR; TCRdb's copy keeps in-frame clones and lacks some. The repertoire holds around 58,000 clones, around 95% seen once, with less than 1.1% in the top ten. The V segment lost 2 bases and the J segment 4 bases; nucleotides outside the gene matches: 4. CDR1 is MNHEY and CDR2 is SMNVEV in the germline V gene (reference sequence). The CDR3 sequence is 15 residues long. The sequencing sample was made of blood. V usage is TRBV27 and J usage is TRBJ2-2; 7 bases fit TRBD1. The clonotype comes from a woman under 30 in good health. The CDR3 reads CASSLEGAATGELFF. In DNA form, the CDR3 reads TGTGCCAGCAGTTTAGAGGGGGCAGCCACCGGGGAGCTGTTTTTT.